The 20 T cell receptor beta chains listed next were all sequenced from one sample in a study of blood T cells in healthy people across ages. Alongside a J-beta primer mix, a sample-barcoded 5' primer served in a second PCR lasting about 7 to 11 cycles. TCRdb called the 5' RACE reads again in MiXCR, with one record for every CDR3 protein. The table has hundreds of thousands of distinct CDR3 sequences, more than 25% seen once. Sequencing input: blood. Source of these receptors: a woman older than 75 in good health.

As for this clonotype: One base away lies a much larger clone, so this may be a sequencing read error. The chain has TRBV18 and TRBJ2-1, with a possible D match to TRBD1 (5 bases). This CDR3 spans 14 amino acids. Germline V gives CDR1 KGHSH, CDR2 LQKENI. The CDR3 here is CASSPFQGENGQFF. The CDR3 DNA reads TGTGCCAGCTCACCTTTCCAGGGTGAGAATGGGCAGTTCTTC. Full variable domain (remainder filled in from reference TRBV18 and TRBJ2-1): NAGVMQNPRHLVRRRGQEARLRCSPMKGHSHVYWYRQLPEEGLKFMVYLQKENIIDESGMPKERFSAEFPKEGPSILRIQQVVRGDSAAYFCASSPFQGENGQFFGPGTRLTVL.

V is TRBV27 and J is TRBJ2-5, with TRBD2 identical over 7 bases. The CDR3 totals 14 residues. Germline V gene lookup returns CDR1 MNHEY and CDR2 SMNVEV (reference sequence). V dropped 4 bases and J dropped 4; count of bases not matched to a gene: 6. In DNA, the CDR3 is TGTGCCAGCAGTTCCCGAAGGGAGGGAGAGACCCAGTACTTC. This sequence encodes CASSSRREGETQYF.

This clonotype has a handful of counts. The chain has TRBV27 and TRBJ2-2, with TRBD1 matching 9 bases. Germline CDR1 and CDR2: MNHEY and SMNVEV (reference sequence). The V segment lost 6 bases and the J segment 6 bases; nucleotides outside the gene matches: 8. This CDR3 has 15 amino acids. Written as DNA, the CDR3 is TGTGCCAGCAGGAAAACAGGGGGCGTCGCCGGGGAGCTGTTTTTT. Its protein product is CASRKTGGVAGELFF.

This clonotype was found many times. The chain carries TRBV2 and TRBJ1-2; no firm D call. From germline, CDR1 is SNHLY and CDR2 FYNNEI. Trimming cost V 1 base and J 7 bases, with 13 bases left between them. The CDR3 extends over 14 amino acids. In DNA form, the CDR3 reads TGTGCCAGCAGTGAAGACGTGCTCCTGCGTGGCTACACCTTC. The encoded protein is CASSEDVLLRGYTF.

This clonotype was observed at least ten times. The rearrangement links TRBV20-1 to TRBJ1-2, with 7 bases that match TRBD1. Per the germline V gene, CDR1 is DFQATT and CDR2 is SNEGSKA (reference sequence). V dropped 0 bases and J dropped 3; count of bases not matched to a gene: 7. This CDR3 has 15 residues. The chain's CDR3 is CSARDPRGQHYGYTF. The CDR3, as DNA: TGCAGTGCTAGAGATCCGAGGGGACAGCACTATGGCTACACCTTC.

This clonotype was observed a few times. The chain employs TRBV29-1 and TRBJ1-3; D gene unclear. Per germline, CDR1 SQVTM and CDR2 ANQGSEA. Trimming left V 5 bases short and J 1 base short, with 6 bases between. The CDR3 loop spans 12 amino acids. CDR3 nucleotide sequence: TGCAGCGTTTCTCAGTCTGGAAACACCATATATTTT. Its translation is CSVSQSGNTIYF.

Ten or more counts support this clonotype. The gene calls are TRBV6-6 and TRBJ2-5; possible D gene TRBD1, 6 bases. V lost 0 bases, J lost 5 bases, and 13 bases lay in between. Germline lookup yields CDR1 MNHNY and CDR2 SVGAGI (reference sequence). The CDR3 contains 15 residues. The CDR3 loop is CASSYSSGVWETQYF. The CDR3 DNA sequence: TGTGCCAGCAGTTACTCGTCAGGGGTATGGGAGACCCAGTACTTC.

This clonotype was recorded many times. CDR3 DNA sequence: TGTGCCAGCACCCAGCCGGGGTCCGCAGATACGCAGTATTTT. Protein sequence: CASTQPGSADTQYF. The chain carries TRBV7-2 and TRBJ2-3; D possibly corresponds to TRBD2 (5 bases). The V end was cut by 7 bases, the J end by 4 bases, with 15 bases between. Germline V gene lookup returns CDR1 SGHTA and CDR2 FQGNSA. This CDR3 spans 14 amino acids.

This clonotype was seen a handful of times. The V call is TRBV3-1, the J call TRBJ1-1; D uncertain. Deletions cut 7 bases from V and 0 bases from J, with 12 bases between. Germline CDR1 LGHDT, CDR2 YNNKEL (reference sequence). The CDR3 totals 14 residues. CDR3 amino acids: CASTYTQVNTEAFF. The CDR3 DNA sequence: TGTGCCAGCACATACACCCAAGTGAACACTGAAGCTTTCTTT.

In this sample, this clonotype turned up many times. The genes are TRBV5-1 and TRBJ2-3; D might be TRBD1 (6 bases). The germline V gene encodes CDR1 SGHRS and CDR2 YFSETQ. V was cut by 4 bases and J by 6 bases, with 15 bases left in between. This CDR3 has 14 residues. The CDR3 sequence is CASSPGARGDTQYF. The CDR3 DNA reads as TGCGCCAGCAGCCCCGGGGCCAGGGGCGATACGCAGTATTTT.

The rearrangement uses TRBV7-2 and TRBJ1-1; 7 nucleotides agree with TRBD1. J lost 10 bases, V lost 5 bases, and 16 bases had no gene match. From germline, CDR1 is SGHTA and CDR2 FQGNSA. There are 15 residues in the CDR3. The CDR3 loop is CASSQDRADVKGAFF. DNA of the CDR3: TGTGCCAGCAGCCAAGACAGGGCTGATGTTAAGGGAGCTTTCTTT.

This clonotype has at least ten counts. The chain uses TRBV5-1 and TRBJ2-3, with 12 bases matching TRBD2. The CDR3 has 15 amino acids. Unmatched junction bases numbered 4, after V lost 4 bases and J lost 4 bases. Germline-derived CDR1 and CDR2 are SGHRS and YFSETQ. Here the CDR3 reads CASSLRLAGADTQYF. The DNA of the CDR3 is TGCGCCAGCAGCCTTAGACTAGCGGGGGCAGATACGCAGTATTTT.

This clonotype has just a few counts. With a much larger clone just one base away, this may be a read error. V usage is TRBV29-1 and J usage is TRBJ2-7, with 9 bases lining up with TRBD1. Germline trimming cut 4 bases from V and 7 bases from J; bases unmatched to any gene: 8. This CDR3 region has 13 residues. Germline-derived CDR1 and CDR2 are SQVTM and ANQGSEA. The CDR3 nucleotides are TGCAGCGTTGGGGGACAGGGTAGGGGGGAGCAGTACTTC. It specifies CSVGGQGRGEQYF.

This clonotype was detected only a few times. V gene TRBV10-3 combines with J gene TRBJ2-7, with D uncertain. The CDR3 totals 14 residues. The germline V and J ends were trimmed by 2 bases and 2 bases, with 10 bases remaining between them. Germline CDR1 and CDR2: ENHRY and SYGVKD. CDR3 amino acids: CAISEGGSAYEQYF. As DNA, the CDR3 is TGTGCCATCAGTGAGGGCGGATCCGCCTACGAGCAGTACTTC.

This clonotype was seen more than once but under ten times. The CDR3 protein is CASSPFDRQETQYF. The CDR3 nucleotides read TGTGCCAGCTCGCCATTCGACAGACAAGAGACCCAGTACTTC. The chain uses TRBV18 and TRBJ2-5, with a tentative D call TRBD1 (5 bases). The V and J ends lost 6 bases and 2 bases respectively, with 13 bases between them. CDR1 is KGHSH, CDR2 LQKENI, per germline. The CDR3 runs 14 residues.

The CDR3 region is CASSQDPTGSSGWETQYF. Written as DNA, the CDR3 is TGCGCCAGCAGCCAAGATCCCACGGGAAGTAGCGGGTGGGAGACCCAGTACTTC. The chain employs TRBV4-1 and TRBJ2-7; TRBD2 aligns across 7 bases. Gene TRBJ2-5 matches the end of the DNA better, so the J call may be wrong. Germline loops: CDR1 MGHRA, CDR2 YSYEKL. The CDR3 length is 18 residues.

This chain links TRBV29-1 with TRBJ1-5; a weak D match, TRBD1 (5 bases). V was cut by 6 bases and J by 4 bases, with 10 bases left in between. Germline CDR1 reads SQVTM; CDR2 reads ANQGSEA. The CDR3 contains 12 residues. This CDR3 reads CSVKEGNQPQHF. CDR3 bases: TGCAGCGTCAAAGAGGGGAATCAGCCCCAGCATTTT.

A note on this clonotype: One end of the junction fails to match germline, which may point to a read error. The chain's CDR3 is CAISTSPKDTEAFF. In DNA form, the CDR3 reads TGTGCCATCAGCACCAGCCCGAAGGACACTGAAGCTTTCTTT. The chain couples TRBV15 to TRBJ1-1, with D uncertain. CDR3 length equals 14 residues. CDR1 LNHNV and CDR2 YYDKDF come from the germline V gene (reference sequence).

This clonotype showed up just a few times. The CDR3 protein is CASSLSSVVTLPDTQYF. In DNA, the CDR3 is TGTGCCAGCAGTTTAAGTTCGGTGGTCACCCTCCCAGATACGCAGTATTTT. J is TRBJ2-3 and V is TRBV28; D is uncertain. CDR1 is MDHEN, CDR2 SYDVKM, per germline. This CDR3 is 17 amino acids long. Trimming removed 2 bases from V and 4 bases from J, with 19 bases in between.

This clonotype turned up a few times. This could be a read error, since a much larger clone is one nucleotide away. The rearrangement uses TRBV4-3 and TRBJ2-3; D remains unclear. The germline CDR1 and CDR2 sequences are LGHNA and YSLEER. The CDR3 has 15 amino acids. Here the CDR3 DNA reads TGCGCCAGCAGCCAAGATCTGGGTGACACAGATACGCAGGATTTT. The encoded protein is CASSQDLGDTDTQDF.